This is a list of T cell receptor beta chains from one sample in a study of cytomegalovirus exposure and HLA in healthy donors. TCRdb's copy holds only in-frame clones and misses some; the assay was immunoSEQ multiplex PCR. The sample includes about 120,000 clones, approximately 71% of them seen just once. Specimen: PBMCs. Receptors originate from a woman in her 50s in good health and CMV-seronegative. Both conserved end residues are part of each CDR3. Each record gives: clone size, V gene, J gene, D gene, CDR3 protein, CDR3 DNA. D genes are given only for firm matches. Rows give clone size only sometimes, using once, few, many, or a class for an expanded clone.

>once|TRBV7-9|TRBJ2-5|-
CSSRKTRGPQETQYF
TGTTCCAGCAGGAAGACGAGAGGGCCGCAAGAGACCCAGTACTTC
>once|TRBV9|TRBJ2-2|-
CASSVASQVNTGELFF
TGTGCCAGCAGCGTAGCTTCACAAGTCAACACCGGGGAGCTGTTTTTT
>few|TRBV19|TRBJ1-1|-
CASTVNGIDTEAFF
TGTGCCAGTACTGTTAACGGGATCGACACTGAAGCTTTCTTT
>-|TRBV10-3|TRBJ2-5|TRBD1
CAARQGAGETQYF
TGTGCCGCACGACAGGGGGCAGGGGAGACCCAGTACTTC
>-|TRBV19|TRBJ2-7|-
CASSMETESSYEQYF
TGTGCCAGTAGTATGGAAACAGAGAGCTCCTACGAGCAGTACTTC
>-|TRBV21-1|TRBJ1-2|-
CAFGNRAGNYGYTF
TGTGCCTTCGGAAACAGGGCTGGCAACTATGGCTACACCTTC
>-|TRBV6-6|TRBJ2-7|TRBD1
CASSSGGYYEQYF
TGTGCCAGCAGCTCAGGGGGCTACTACGAGCAGTACTTC
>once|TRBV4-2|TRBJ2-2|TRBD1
CASSQDLSGGSVGELFF
TGTGCCAGCAGCCAAGATTTGTCAGGGGGATCGGTCGGGGAGCTGTTTTTT
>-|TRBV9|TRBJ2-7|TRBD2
CASSVGGTSQIGEQYF
TGTGCCAGCAGCGTAGGTGGGACTAGTCAAATTGGCGAGCAGTACTTC
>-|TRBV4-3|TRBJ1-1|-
CASSPAGDPEAFF
TGCGCCAGCAGCCCGGCAGGGGACCCTGAAGCTTTCTTT
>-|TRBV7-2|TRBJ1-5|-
CASSMAGRGQPQHF
TGTGCCAGCAGTATGGCGGGGAGGGGTCAGCCCCAGCATTTT
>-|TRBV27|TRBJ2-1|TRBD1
CASNLGQGAGEQFF
TGTGCCAGCAACCTGGGACAGGGGGCTGGTGAGCAGTTCTTC
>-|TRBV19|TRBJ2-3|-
CASSPPMADTQYF
TGTGCCAGTAGTCCCCCTATGGCAGATACGCAGTATTTT
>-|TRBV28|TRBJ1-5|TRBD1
CASRLDTGGQPQHF
TGTGCCAGCAGGCTCGATACAGGGGGTCAGCCCCAGCATTTT
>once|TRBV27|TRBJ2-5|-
CASSPSTRETQYF
TGTGCCAGCAGTCCAAGTACTCGGGAGACCCAGTACTTC
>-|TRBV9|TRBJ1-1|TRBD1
CAGSSRGGTGAEAFF
TGTGCCGGCAGCTCCCGGGGGGGGACAGGGGCTGAAGCTTTCTTT
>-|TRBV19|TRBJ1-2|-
CASSIATGTGYGYTF
TGTGCCAGTAGTATTGCTACAGGGACCGGGTATGGCTACACCTTC
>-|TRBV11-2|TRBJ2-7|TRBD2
CASSPIAGGYYEQYF
TGTGCCAGCAGCCCCATTGCGGGAGGCTACTACGAGCAGTACTTC
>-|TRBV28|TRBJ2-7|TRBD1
CASRPTGGLSYEQYF
TGTGCCAGCAGACCGACAGGGGGACTGTCCTACGAGCAGTACTTC
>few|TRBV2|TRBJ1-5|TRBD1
CASTGQGNQPQHF
TGTGCCAGCACGGGACAGGGGAATCAGCCCCAGCATTTT
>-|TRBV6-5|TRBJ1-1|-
CASSSNPGEAFF
TGTGCCAGCAGTTCCAATCCAGGTGAAGCTTTCTTT
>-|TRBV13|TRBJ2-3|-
CASSHSPDTQYF
TGTGCCAGCAGTCACTCCCCGGATACGCAGTATTTT
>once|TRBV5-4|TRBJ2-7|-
CASRPSGTYEQYF
TGTGCCAGCAGACCATCGGGAACCTACGAGCAGTACTTC
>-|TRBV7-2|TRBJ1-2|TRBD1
CASSPSFRDRTGYTF
TGTGCCAGCAGCCCATCATTCCGGGACAGAACTGGCTACACCTTC
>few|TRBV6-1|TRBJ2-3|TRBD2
CASSYGGSTDTQYF
TGTGCCAGCAGTTATGGCGGGAGTACAGATACGCAGTATTTT
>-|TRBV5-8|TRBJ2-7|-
CASSLGPGNYEQYF
TGTGCCAGCAGCTTGGGACCAGGGAACTACGAGCAGTACTTC